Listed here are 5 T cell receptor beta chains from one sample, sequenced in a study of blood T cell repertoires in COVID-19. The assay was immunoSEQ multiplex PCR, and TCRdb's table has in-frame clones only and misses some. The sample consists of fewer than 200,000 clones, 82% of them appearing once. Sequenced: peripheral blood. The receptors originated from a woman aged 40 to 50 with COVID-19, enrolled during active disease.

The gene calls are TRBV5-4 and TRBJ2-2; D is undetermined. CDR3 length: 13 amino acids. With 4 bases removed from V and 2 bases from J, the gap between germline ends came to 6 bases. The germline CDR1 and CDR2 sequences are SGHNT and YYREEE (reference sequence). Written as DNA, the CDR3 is TGTGCCAGCAGCCTACTTAACACCGGGGAGCTGTTTTTT. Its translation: CASSLLNTGELFF.

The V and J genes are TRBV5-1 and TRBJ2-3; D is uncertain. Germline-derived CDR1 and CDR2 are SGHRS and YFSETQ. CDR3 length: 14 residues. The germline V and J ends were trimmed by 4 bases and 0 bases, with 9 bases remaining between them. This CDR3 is CASSQTASTDTQYF. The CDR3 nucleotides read TGCGCCAGCAGCCAGACTGCTAGCACAGATACGCAGTATTTT.

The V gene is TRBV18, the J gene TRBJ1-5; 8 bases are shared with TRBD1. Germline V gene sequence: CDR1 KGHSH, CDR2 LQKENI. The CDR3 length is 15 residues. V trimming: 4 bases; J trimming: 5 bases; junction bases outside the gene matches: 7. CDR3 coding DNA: TGTGCCAGCTCACTTCAGACAGGGGATGATCAGCCCCAGCATTTT. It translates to CASSLQTGDDQPQHF.

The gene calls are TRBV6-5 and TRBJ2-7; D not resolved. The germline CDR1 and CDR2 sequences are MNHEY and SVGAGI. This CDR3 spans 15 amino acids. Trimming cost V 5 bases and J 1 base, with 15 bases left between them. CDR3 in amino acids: CASSQYLQRSYEQYF. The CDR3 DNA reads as TGTGCCAGCAGTCAATACTTACAGAGATCCTACGAGCAGTACTTC.

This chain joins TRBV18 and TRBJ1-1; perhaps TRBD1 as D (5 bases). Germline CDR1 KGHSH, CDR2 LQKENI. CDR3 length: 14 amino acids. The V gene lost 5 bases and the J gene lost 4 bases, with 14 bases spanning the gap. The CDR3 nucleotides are TGTGCCAGCTCAGCTCAGGGATACGGCACTGAAGCTTTCTTT. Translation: CASSAQGYGTEAFF.